Shown below are 15 T cell receptor beta chains from a single sample sequenced in a study of blood T cell repertoires in COVID-19. The method was immunoSEQ multiplex PCR; TCRdb's version includes in-frame clones alone and lacks a portion of them. The repertoire holds under 150,000 clones, less than 80% seen once, with around 3.3% in the top ten. The sequencing input was peripheral blood. Every receptor here comes from a man aged 60-69 years with acute or convalescent COVID-19.

The chain employs TRBV11-2 and TRBJ2-5; 14 bases are a match to TRBD2. CDR1 is SGHAT, CDR2 FQNNGV, per germline. Germline trimming cut 5 bases from V and 1 base from J; bases unmatched to any gene: 3. The length of the CDR3 is 16 residues. CDR3 bases: TGTGCCAGCAGCATTGGGACTAGCGGGAGCCAAGAGACCCAGTACTTC. It yields the protein CASSIGTSGSQETQYF.

V usage is TRBV4-2 and J usage is TRBJ2-3; weak D call: TRBD2 (5 bases). The CDR3 totals 12 residues. Trimming pared 4 bases from V and 6 bases from J, leaving 8 bases between. The germline V gene encodes CDR1 LGHNA and CDR2 YNFKEQ. In nucleotides, the CDR3 is TGTGCCAGCAGCCGACCGGGGGATACGCAGTATTTT. It codes for CASSRPGDTQYF.

The genes are TRBV7-6 and TRBJ2-2, with a possible D match to TRBD2 (6 bases). CDR3 length equals 14 residues. Germline V gene sequence: CDR1 SGHVS, CDR2 FNYEAQ. The germline V and J ends were trimmed by 1 base and 4 bases, with 7 bases remaining between them. CDR3 amino acids: CASSLGGLTGELFF. The CDR3 DNA reads as TGTGCCAGCAGCTTAGGGGGACTCACCGGGGAGCTGTTTTTT. Together with reference TRBV7-6 and TRBJ2-2, the CDR3 gives the full variable domain: GAGVSQSPRYKVTKRGQDVALRCDPISGHVSLYWYRQALGQGPEFLTYFNYEAQQDKSGLPNDRFSAERPEGSISTLTIQRTEQRDSAMYRCASSLGGLTGELFFGEGSRLTVL.

V is TRBV18 and J is TRBJ1-1; D may be TRBD1 (6 bases). Germline lookup yields CDR1 KGHSH and CDR2 LQKENI. This CDR3 spans 17 amino acids. The V end lost 3 bases, the J end lost 6 bases, and 23 bases lay between the germline ends. The CDR3 region is CASSPAPLGGGVPEAFF. The CDR3 DNA is TGTGCCAGCTCACCCGCCCCCTTGGGGGGGGGCGTCCCTGAAGCTTTCTTT.

The chain uses TRBV3-1 (or the pseudogene TRBV3-2) and TRBJ2-2, with a tentative D call TRBD2 (6 bases). V was cut by 8 bases and J by 6 bases, with 19 bases left in between. CDR3 size: 15 residues. CDR1 LGHDT and CDR2 YNNKEL come from the germline V gene (reference sequence). The CDR3 sequence is CASYRSGVAAGELFF. As DNA, the CDR3 is TGTGCCAGCTATAGGTCGGGAGTGGCCGCCGGGGAGCTGTTTTTT.

This chain links TRBV6-2 or TRBV6-3 with TRBJ2-1; perhaps TRBD2 as D (6 bases). V was clipped by 6 bases and J by 9 bases, with 12 bases between them. CDR3 size: 12 residues. Looked up from germline, CDR1 is MNHEY and CDR2 is SVGEGT. Here the CDR3 reads CASSLVEGEQFF. The CDR3 DNA reads TGTGCCAGCAGCCTAGTGGAGGGTGAGCAGTTCTTC.

Here the CDR3 reads CASSLSGFQPQHF. The CDR3 DNA follows: TGTGCCAGCAGCTTGTCGGGTTTTCAGCCCCAGCATTTT. This sequence joins TRBV5-8 and TRBJ1-5; D remains ambiguous. Germline V lookup: CDR1 SGHTS, CDR2 YDEGEE. V was pared by 1 base and J by 6 bases, with 8 bases between. This CDR3 spans 13 amino acids.

The chain joins TRBV19 to TRBJ2-5, with TRBD2 identical over 14 bases. The CDR3 extends over 16 amino acids. After removal of 5 bases from V and 5 bases from J, the junction contained 7 bases not matched to a gene. Germline V gene sequence: CDR1 LNHDA, CDR2 SQIVND (reference sequence). CDR3 sequence reads: CASSPGTSGSFETQYF. DNA of the CDR3: TGTGCCAGTAGTCCAGGGACTAGCGGGAGTTTTGAGACCCAGTACTTC.

This rearrangement joins TRBV9 to TRBJ2-1; 7 nucleotides line up with TRBD2. There are 15 residues in the CDR3. V was clipped by 0 bases and J by 6 bases; unmatched bases: 6. The germline V gene has CDR1 SGDLS and CDR2 YYNGEE. The CDR3: CASSVVGGSFNEQFF. The CDR3 bases are TGTGCCAGCAGCGTAGTTGGCGGGAGTTTCAATGAGCAGTTCTTC.

This clone was counted between two and nine times. V gene TRBV7-2 combines with J gene TRBJ2-3, with D possibly being TRBD1 (6 bases). Germline lookup yields CDR1 SGHTA and CDR2 FQGNSA. V lost 3 bases and J 3 bases, leaving 19 bases between the germline ends. CDR3 length equals 17 residues. CDR3 coding DNA: TGTGCCAGCAGCTTTCCGATCGGCCAGGGGTGGACAGATACGCAGTATTTT. Translating it yields CASSFPIGQGWTDTQYF. Full variable domain (outside the CDR3, taken from reference TRBV7-2 and TRBJ2-3): GAGVSQSPSNKVTEKGKDVELRCDPISGHTALYWYRQSLGQGLEFLIYFQGNSAPDKSGLPSDRFSAERTGGSVSTLTIQRTQQEDSAVYLCASSFPIGQGWTDTQYFGPGTRLTVL.

The chain combines TRBV24-1 with TRBJ1-2; 7 bases are a match to TRBD1. The CDR3 totals 13 residues. Germline V CDR1 and CDR2: KGHDR, SFDVKD. J was trimmed by 4 bases and V by 5 bases; bases with no gene match: 3. The CDR3, as DNA: TGTGCCACCAGTGGGGGACAGCCCTATGGCTACACCTTC. Its protein product is CATSGGQPYGYTF.

The chain combines TRBV6-5 with TRBJ1-5; 10 nucleotides line up with TRBD1. The germline V gene encodes CDR1 MNHEY and CDR2 SVGAGI. Trimming took 9 bases from V and 2 from J; bases not matched to a gene: 4. The CDR3 extends over 14 amino acids. This CDR3 reads CASTGTGGNQPQHF. The CDR3 DNA follows: TGTGCCAGTACCGGGACAGGGGGCAATCAGCCCCAGCATTTT.

The chain joins TRBV6-2 or TRBV6-3 to TRBJ1-4; D remains unclear. There are 13 residues in the CDR3. CDR1 MNHEY and CDR2 SVGEGT come from the germline V gene. The V end was cut by 2 bases, the J end by 7 bases, with 8 bases between. CDR3 in amino acids: CASSYGEVEKLFF. In nucleotides, the CDR3 is TGTGCCAGCAGTTACGGTGAGGTTGAAAAACTGTTTTTT.

The chain links TRBV5-5 to TRBJ2-5, with D possibly being TRBD1 (6 bases). This CDR3 has 13 residues. Per the germline V gene, CDR1 is SGHKS and CDR2 is YYEKEE (reference sequence). V lost 4 bases and J lost 1, with 8 bases in between. In nucleotides, the CDR3 is TGTGCCAGCAGCACCAGGGGCCAAGAGACCCAGTACTTC. Translating gives CASSTRGQETQYF.

The chain couples TRBV7-2 to TRBJ2-7, with D tentatively TRBD1 (5 bases). The germline V and J ends were trimmed by 5 bases and 1 base, with 18 bases remaining between them. The CDR3 runs to 16 residues. CDR1 is SGHTA, CDR2 FQGNSA, per germline. CDR3 sequence reads: CASSKAGRQGSYEQYF. The DNA for the CDR3 is TGTGCCAGCAGCAAAGCTGGGCGGCAGGGTTCCTACGAGCAGTACTTC.